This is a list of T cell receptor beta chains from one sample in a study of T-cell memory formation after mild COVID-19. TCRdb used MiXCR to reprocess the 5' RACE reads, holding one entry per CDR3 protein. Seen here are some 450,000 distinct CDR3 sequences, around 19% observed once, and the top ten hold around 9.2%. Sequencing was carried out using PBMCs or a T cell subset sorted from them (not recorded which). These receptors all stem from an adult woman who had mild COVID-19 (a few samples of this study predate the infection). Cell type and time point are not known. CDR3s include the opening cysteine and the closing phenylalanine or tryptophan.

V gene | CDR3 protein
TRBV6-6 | CASTTGDRSPLGHNEQFF
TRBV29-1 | CSVAQGDSNQPQHF
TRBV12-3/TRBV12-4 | CASSLEGGGWGETQYF
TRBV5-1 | CASSLRGEQEQFF
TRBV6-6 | CASSSLAVQETQYF
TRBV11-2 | CASRFQTEAFF
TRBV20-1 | CSARDIRKVWVEQGEQFF
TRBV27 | CASRPRQGVSGELFF
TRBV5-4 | CASSLRLLGGRTDTQYF
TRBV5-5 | CASSSGTSGRQVAYEQYF
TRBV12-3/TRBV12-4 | CAGRDREWGSQETQYF
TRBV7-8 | CASSLEAVAGELFF
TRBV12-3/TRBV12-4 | CASGADTQMEAFF
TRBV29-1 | CSVDTGVGTEAFF
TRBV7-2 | CASSMGLAGVVQYF
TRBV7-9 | CASSSKTAVNTEAFF
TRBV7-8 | CASTFRGPNTEAFF
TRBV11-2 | CASSLTGRDNSPLHF
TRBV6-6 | CASSYRDTRTNEQFF
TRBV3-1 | CASSPDPGTEAFF
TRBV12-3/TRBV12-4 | CASSPGTGGGRTGELFF
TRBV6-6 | CASSYEPGDTQYF
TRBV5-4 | CASSLEGGLAGNGEQFF
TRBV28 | CASSPTGLNYGYTF
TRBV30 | CAWKRDSSTDTQYF
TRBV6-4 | CERSPGPGSSNYGYTF
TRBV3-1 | CASSQLPGRGVYNEQFF
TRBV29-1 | CSVGQLYGAGELFF
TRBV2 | CASTRTSGGGTDTQYF
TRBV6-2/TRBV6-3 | CASSTLSAEETQYF
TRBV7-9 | CASSSNHLGQGSYNEQFF
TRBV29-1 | CSVDQGAFGGYTF
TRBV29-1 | CSVSTPGGLLSSNEQFF
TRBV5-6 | CASSFLLQTGGAIEQYF
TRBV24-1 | CATSDLYAASVIQYF
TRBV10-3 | CAISEPSSGNTIYF
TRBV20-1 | CSAPGGLAGGRHEQYF
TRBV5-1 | CASSTLSGSYEQYF
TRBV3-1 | CASSQEAGSPWRELFF
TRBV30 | CAWSVRSSLNYGYTF
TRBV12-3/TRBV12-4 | CASSPLRGLDEQFF
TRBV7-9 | CASSLGAAGGVRTHEQFF
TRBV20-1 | CSASGGGYNEQFF
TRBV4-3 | CASSQDRGSGIIGDTQYF
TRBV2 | CASSETHANTGELFF
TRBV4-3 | CASSQTAPGTGTYEQYF
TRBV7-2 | CASSLAHGGGQETQYF
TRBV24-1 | CATSDPAVRNEAFF
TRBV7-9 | CASSPRTSGSYNEQFF
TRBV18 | CASSQGGSNTEAFF
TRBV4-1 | CASSRLMGAKEKLFF
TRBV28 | CASSQGTAEFTYEQYF
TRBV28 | CASRLRTIEGGETQYF
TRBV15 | CATSRVIRDDEKLFF
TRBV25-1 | CASRSTLTTTGRTYNEQFF